The rows below give T cell receptor beta chains drawn from one sample of a study of neoadjuvant nivolumab and ipilimumab in lung cancer. Clones were read by immunoSEQ multiplex PCR, and TCRdb kept only the in-frame ones, dropping some. This table has 10,000 to 15,000 clones, approximately 95% appearing once. The source material was peripheral blood, sampled after neoadjuvant nivolumab, alone or with ipilimumab, at or shortly before surgery. Source of these receptors: an adult with non-small cell lung cancer. Both conserved end residues are part of each CDR3. A D gene is named only where the DNA matches it firmly. The size of a clone is reported for some rows only, either as once, few or many, or as a class for expanded clones.

j_call: TRBJ2-7
clone_size: .
d_call: TRBD2
v_call: TRBV5-1
cdr3_nt: TGCGCCAGCAGCGGAGCGGGAGGGTCTCCCTACGAGCAGTACTTC
cdr3_aa: CASSGAGGSPYEQYF

j_call: TRBJ2-6
clone_size: .
d_call: .
v_call: TRBV10-3
cdr3_nt: TGTGCCATCAAAATGCCCGCCCCCGGGGCCAACGTCCTGACTTTC
cdr3_aa: CAIKMPAPGANVLTF

j_call: TRBJ1-1
clone_size: once
d_call: .
v_call: TRBV30
cdr3_nt: TGTGCCTGGAGTGGAGAGGGGGGGCACACTGAAGCTTTCTTT
cdr3_aa: CAWSGEGGHTEAFF

j_call: TRBJ1-1
clone_size: .
d_call: .
v_call: TRBV27
cdr3_nt: TGTGCCAGCAGTTTAAGACAGAACACTGAAGCTTTCTTT
cdr3_aa: CASSLRQNTEAFF

j_call: TRBJ2-5
clone_size: .
d_call: .
v_call: TRBV29-1
cdr3_nt: TGCAGCGTCCGGAGGCTCGGCGGGGAGACCCAGTACTTC
cdr3_aa: CSVRRLGGETQYF

j_call: TRBJ1-3
clone_size: .
d_call: .
v_call: TRBV19
cdr3_nt: TGTGCCAGTAGTATCGGAGGTGTCTCTGGAAACACCATATATTTT
cdr3_aa: CASSIGGVSGNTIYF

j_call: TRBJ2-1
clone_size: once
d_call: TRBD2
v_call: TRBV25-1
cdr3_nt: TGTGCCAGCAGTGACCCAGGACTAGCGGGGATACTATACAATGAGCAGTTCTTC
cdr3_aa: CASSDPGLAGILYNEQFF

j_call: TRBJ1-1
clone_size: .
d_call: .
v_call: TRBV5-1
cdr3_nt: TGCGCCAGCAGCTCCTCAGGGGCATCGACTGAAGCTTTCTTT
cdr3_aa: CASSSSGASTEAFF

j_call: TRBJ2-5
clone_size: .
d_call: .
v_call: TRBV5-5
cdr3_nt: TGTGCCAGCAGCTTGATAATACAACAAGAGACCCAGTACTTC
cdr3_aa: CASSLIIQQETQYF

j_call: TRBJ2-7
clone_size: .
d_call: .
v_call: TRBV5-1
cdr3_nt: TGCGCCAGCAGCTTGGTCGAGGGTTACGAGCAGTACTTC
cdr3_aa: CASSLVEGYEQYF

j_call: TRBJ2-3
clone_size: .
d_call: TRBD2
v_call: TRBV5-6
cdr3_nt: TGTGCCAGCAGCCCTCTAGCGGACCTCACAGATACGCAGTATTTT
cdr3_aa: CASSPLADLTDTQYF